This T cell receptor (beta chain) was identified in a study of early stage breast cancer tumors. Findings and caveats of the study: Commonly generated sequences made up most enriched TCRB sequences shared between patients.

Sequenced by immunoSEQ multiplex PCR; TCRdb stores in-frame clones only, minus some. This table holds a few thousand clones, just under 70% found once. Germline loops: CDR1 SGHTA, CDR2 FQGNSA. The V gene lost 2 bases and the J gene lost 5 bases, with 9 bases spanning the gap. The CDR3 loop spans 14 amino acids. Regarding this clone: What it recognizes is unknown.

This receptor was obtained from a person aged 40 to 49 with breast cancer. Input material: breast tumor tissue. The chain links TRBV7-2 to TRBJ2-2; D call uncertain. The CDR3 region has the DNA TGTGCCAGCAGCTTAAGGCGGAGTACCGGGGAGCTGTTTTTT. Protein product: CASSLRRSTGELFF.